Each of the 4 T cell receptor beta chains below was sequenced from the same sample in a study of CD8 T cells in Susac syndrome. With random hexamers, reverse transcription was performed on about 0.5 to 1 ug of RNA. MiXCR, applied by TCRdb to the immunoSEQ multiplex PCR reads, yields one record per CDR3 protein. The profile shows about 120,000 distinct CDR3 sequences, about 93% of them singletons. Input material: CD8+ T cells from PBMCs. Receptor source: a human donor with Susac syndrome.

The chain links TRBV2 to TRBJ2-7; D may be TRBD2 (7 bases). From germline, CDR1 is SNHLY and CDR2 FYNNEI. The V end lost 5 bases, the J end lost 3 bases, and 20 bases lay between the germline ends. The CDR3 spans 16 residues. The CDR3 protein is CASSSPSGGDYYEQYF. In DNA, the CDR3 is TGTGCCAGCAGTTCCCCCTCGGGGGGCGACTACTACGAGCAGTACTTC.

Written as DNA, the CDR3 is TGTGCCAGCAGCTTAGGCTCGGGACACTTCTATGGCTACACCTTC. Amino acids: CASSLGSGHFYGYTF. This rearrangement joins TRBV11-2 to TRBJ1-2; D possibly corresponds to TRBD1 (6 bases). Deletions cut 1 base from V and 4 bases from J, with 13 bases between. Germline CDR1 reads SGHAT; CDR2 reads FQNNGV. The CDR3 length is 15 residues.

This chain uses TRBV4-1 with TRBJ2-3; possibly TRBD2 for D (5 bases). Between the trimmed V and J ends, which lost 1 base and 2 bases, there was a span of 13 bases. The CDR3 runs to 16 residues. Germline V gene sequence: CDR1 MGHRA, CDR2 YSYEKL. The CDR3 DNA follows: TGCGCCAGCAGCCAAGTGGCAGGACTTGCCACAGATACGCAGTATTTT. Amino acid sequence: CASSQVAGLATDTQYF.

V gene TRBV4-3 combines with J gene TRBJ2-3; D may be TRBD1 or TRBD2 (5 bases each). Germline V lookup: CDR1 LGHNA, CDR2 YSLEER. V was cut by 3 bases and J by 2 bases, with 9 bases left in between. The CDR3 is made up of 14 amino acids. In nucleotides, the CDR3 is TGCGCCAGCAGCCAGGGACCAAACACAGATACGCAGTATTTT. It yields the protein CASSQGPNTDTQYF.